This T cell receptor beta chain was obtained from a study of identical twins. TCRdb reprocessed the 5' RACE reads via MiXCR and lists one record per CDR3 protein. Of 150,000 or so distinct CDR3 sequences in the sample, under 4.5% were seen once. Findings and caveats of the study: Those out-of-frame alpha sequences shared by twins showed an excess of low generation probability. Part of the zero-insertion signal could reflect confounding by invariant MAIT and iNKT cells. Instead of following the same donors, the conclusions were based on cross-sectional statistical analysis.

This clonotype was counted only a few times. Its antigen is currently unknown. The germline V gene has CDR1 GTSNPN and CDR2 SVGIG (reference sequence). The CDR3 runs 13 residues. Trimming pared 3 bases from V and 0 bases from J, leaving 3 bases between. The material sequenced was memory T cells sorted from blood. This chain links TRBV30 with TRBJ2-6; unclear D gene. The receptor comes from a man between 18 and 35 years old in good health. CDR3 coding DNA: TGTGCCTGGAGCGACTCTGGGGCCAACGTCCTGACTTTC. Protein product: CAWSDSGANVLTF.